The 16 T cell receptor beta chains listed next were all sequenced from one sample in a study of patients and donors after allogeneic stem cell transplantation. TCRdb called the RT-PCR reads again in MiXCR, with one record for every CDR3 protein. Of about 160,000 distinct CDR3 sequences listed, 24% are singletons. The sample consisted of blood, either unsorted or a sorted T cell fraction (not recorded which). The origin of the receptors is a human donor who was either an allogeneic HSCT recipient or a stem cell or donor lymphocyte infusion donor (not recorded which). It is not recorded whose cells these are; they may come from a transplant donor.

This sequence joins TRBV6-5 and TRBJ2-7; TRBD2 matches at 9 bases. Trimming at V came to 8 bases and at J to 0 bases, leaving 11 bases not matched to a gene. CDR1 is MNHEY and CDR2 is SVGAGI in the germline V gene. The CDR3 runs 16 residues. CDR3 region: CASSLGLAGFSYEQYF. CDR3 in DNA: TGTGCCAGCTCCCTGGGGCTAGCGGGGTTCTCCTACGAGCAGTACTTC.

The chain carries TRBV7-8 and TRBJ1-2, with D hard to call. The ends were cut back, 2 bases at V and 3 bases at J, with 4 bases in the middle. The CDR3 loop spans 12 amino acids. The germline V gene has CDR1 SGHVS and CDR2 FQNEAQ. This CDR3 reads CASSLIDYGYTF. The CDR3, as DNA: TGTGCCAGCAGCTTAATAGACTATGGCTACACCTTC. Full variable domain (remainder filled in from reference TRBV7-8 and TRBJ1-2): GAGVSQSPRYKVAKRGQDVALRCDPISGHVSLFWYQQALGQGPEFLTYFQNEAQLDKSGLPSDRFFAERPEGSVSTLKIQRTQQEDSAVYLCASSLIDYGYTFGSGTRLTVV.

A word on this clonotype: One junction end does not reproduce the germline sequence, and a read error may be involved. The chain is built from TRBV5-1 and TRBJ2-5; no definite D call. Germline CDR1 and CDR2: SGHRS and YFSETQ. The CDR3 spans 11 residues. CDR3 amino acids: CANSEEETQYF. CDR3 nucleotides: TGCGCCAACAGCGAAGAAGAGACCCAGTACTTC.

This CDR3 reads CASSLGLHGMNTEAFF. CDR3 DNA: TGCGCCAGCAGCTTGGGGTTACATGGGATGAACACTGAAGCTTTCTTT. The chain couples TRBV5-1 to TRBJ1-1; D not resolved. The ends were cut back, 0 bases at V and 0 bases at J, with 12 bases in the middle. Germline V gene data show CDR1 as SGHRS and CDR2 as YFSETQ. The CDR3 has 16 residues.

The chain carries TRBV7-9 and TRBJ2-3; either TRBD1 or TRBD2 may fit D (5 bases each). The CDR3 has 14 residues. Trimming left V 0 bases short and J 11 bases short, with 15 bases between. Germline V gene sequence: CDR1 SEHNR, CDR2 FQNEAQ (reference sequence). Here the CDR3 DNA reads TGTGCCAGCAGCTTAGCGGAGACTACCCAGGGGCAGTATTTT. Residues: CASSLAETTQGQYF.

This clonotype has only one observation. CDR3 sequence reads: CASSLRTGEQFF. The DNA of the CDR3 is TGTGCCAGTAGTCTTCGGACAGGGGAGCAGTTCTTC. This chain links TRBV19 with TRBJ2-1, with 8 bases fitting TRBD1. V lost 5 bases and J lost 10; bases outside the gene matches: 4. CDR1 LNHDA and CDR2 SQIVND come from the germline V gene (reference sequence). This CDR3 has 12 residues.

The chain carries TRBV9 and TRBJ2-2, with D possibly being TRBD2 (5 bases). CDR1 is SGDLS, CDR2 YYNGEE, per germline. V was trimmed by 4 bases and J by 3 bases, leaving 19 bases between them. CDR3 length: 17 amino acids. CDR3 amino acids: CASSFRGSRMDTGELFF. For the CDR3, the DNA is TGTGCCAGCAGCTTTAGAGGGTCCAGGATGGACACCGGGGAGCTGTTTTTT.

This chain uses TRBV19 with TRBJ2-7, with D possibly being TRBD2 (5 bases). Germline lookup yields CDR1 LNHDA and CDR2 SQIVND (reference sequence). The CDR3 extends over 16 amino acids. V was shortened by 5 bases and J by 5 bases, with 22 bases between the two germline ends. CDR3 nucleotides: TGTGCCAGTAGTCCGACGGGGTCCGTAGCGTTCCACGAGCAGTACTTC. It codes for CASSPTGSVAFHEQYF.

At least ten counts were recorded for this clonotype. The DNA of the CDR3 is TGTGCCAGCAGCCTAGACACCTACACTGAAGCTTTCTTT. It encodes CASSLDTYTEAFF. The chain employs TRBV5-5 and TRBJ1-1; D ambiguous. The CDR3 contains 13 residues. The V end lost 4 bases, the J end lost 3 bases, and 10 bases lay between the germline ends. The germline CDR1 and CDR2 sequences are SGHKS and YYEKEE (reference sequence).

This clonotype has more than one count but fewer than ten. The rearrangement links TRBV3-1 to TRBJ1-2; no reliable D call. Germline V gives CDR1 LGHDT, CDR2 YNNKEL (reference sequence). This CDR3 has 13 residues. Trimming stripped 4 bases from V and 8 bases from J, with 14 bases between. CDR3: CASSLTLLGGYTF. Written as DNA, the CDR3 is TGTGCCAGCAGCCTGACACTCTTAGGGGGCTACACCTTC.

The V call is TRBV12-3 or TRBV12-4, the J call TRBJ1-1; D is uncertain. CDR3 size: 13 residues. The V end was cut by 4 bases, the J end by 4 bases, with 10 bases between. CDR3 nucleotide sequence: TGTGCCAGCAGTTGGATGGGCCCCACTGAAGCTTTCTTT. It translates to CASSWMGPTEAFF.

This rearrangement joins TRBV4-1 to TRBJ1-1; tentative D call: TRBD1 (5 bases). The CDR3 consists of 18 residues. Germline V gene data show CDR1 as MGHRA and CDR2 as YSYEKL. V was trimmed by 1 base and J by 5 bases, leaving 23 bases between them. CDR3 DNA: TGCGCCAGCAGCCAAGTCCCGGGGACGCTTGAAGGGGAGACTGAAGCTTTCTTT. This codes for CASSQVPGTLEGETEAFF.

This clonotype occurred many times. DNA for the CDR3: TGCGCCAGCAGCTCCGGGACTATAAACAATGAGCAGTTCTTC. This gives the protein CASSSGTINNEQFF. The V and J genes are TRBV5-1 and TRBJ2-1; 7 nucleotides line up with TRBD2. CDR1 and CDR2 (germline): SGHRS, YFSETQ. The J segment lost 5 bases and the V segment lost 3 bases, leaving 5 bases of the junction unmatched. The CDR3 length is 14 residues.

In its sample, this clonotype was seen a few times. The chain carries TRBV7-8 and TRBJ1-4; TRBD1 matches 10 bases. V dropped 5 bases and J dropped 3; count of bases not matched to a gene: 9. The germline V gene encodes CDR1 SGHVS and CDR2 FQNEAQ. CDR3 length: 17 residues. CDR3: CASSRRDRGSANEKLFF. The CDR3 nucleotides are TGTGCCAGCAGCCGCCGGGACAGGGGTAGTGCTAATGAAAAACTGTTTTTT. Looking up the rest from reference TRBV7-8 and TRBJ1-4 gives the full variable domain: GAGVSQSPRYKVAKRGQDVALRCDPISGHVSLFWYQQALGQGPEFLTYFQNEAQLDKSGLPSDRFFAERPEGSVSTLKIQRTQQEDSAVYLCASSRRDRGSANEKLFFGSGTQLSVL.

This clonotype occurred many times. The chain uses TRBV29-1 and TRBJ1-1; D unclear. In germline, CDR1 is SQVTM, CDR2 ANQGSEA. The CDR3 is made up of 15 amino acids. Trimming left V 4 bases short and J 2 bases short, with 17 bases between. DNA for the CDR3: TGCAGCGTTGTTTCGCGGGCCGTCGTTAACACTGAAGCTTTCTTT. Its translation is CSVVSRAVVNTEAFF.

This clonotype came up many times. The rearrangement joins TRBV5-1 to TRBJ1-2; 9 bases are a match to TRBD1. This CDR3 has 15 amino acids. V shed 4 bases and J 4 bases; nucleotides not matched to a gene: 8. Germline V gives CDR1 SGHRS, CDR2 YFSETQ. CDR3 protein: CASSPRTGDIYGYTF. The CDR3 DNA follows: TGCGCCAGCAGCCCTAGGACAGGGGATATCTATGGCTACACCTTC.